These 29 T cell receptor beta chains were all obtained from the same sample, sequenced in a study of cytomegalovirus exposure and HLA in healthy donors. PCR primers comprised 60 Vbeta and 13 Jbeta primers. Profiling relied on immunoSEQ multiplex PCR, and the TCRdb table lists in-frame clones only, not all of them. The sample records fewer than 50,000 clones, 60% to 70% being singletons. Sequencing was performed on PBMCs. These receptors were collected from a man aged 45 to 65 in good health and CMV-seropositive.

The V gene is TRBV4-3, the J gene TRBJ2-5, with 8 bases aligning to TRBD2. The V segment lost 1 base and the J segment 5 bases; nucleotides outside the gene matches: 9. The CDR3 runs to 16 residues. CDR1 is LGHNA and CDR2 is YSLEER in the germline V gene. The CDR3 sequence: CASSQVGRGAWETQYF. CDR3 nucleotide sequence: TGCGCCAGCAGCCAAGTTGGGCGGGGGGCGTGGGAGACCCAGTACTTC.

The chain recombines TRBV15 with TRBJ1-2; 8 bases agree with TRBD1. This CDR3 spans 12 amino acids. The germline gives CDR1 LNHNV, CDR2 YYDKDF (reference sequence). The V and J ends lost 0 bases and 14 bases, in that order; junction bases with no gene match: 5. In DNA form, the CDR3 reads TGTGCCACCAGCAGAGACAGGGGGCGGGATACCTTC. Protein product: CATSRDRGRDTF.

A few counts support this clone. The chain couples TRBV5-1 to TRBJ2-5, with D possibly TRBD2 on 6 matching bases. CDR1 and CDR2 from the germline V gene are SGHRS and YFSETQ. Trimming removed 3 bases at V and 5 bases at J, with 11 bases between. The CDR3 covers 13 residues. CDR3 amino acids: CASSWDSGETQYF. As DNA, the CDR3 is TGCGCCAGCAGCTGGGACTCAGGGGAGACCCAGTACTTC.

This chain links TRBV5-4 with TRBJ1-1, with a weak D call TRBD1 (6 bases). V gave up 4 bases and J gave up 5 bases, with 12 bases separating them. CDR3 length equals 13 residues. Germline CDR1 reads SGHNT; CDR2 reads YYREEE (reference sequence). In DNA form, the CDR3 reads TGTGCCAGCAGCCTCCAGGGGTGGACTGAAGCTTTCTTT. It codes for CASSLQGWTEAFF.

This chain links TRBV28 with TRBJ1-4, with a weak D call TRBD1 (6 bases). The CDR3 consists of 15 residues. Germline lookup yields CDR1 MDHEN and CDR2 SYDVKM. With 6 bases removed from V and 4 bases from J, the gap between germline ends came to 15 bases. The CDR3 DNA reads TGTGCCAGCAGACTACAGGGTCCATTTAATGAAAAACTGTTTTTT. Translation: CASRLQGPFNEKLFF. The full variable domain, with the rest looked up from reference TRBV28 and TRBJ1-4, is DVKVTQSSRYLVKRTGEKVFLECVQDMDHENMFWYRQDPGLGLRLIYFSYDVKMKEKGDIPEGYSVSREKKERFSLILESASTNQTSMYLCASRLQGPFNEKLFFGSGTQLSVL.

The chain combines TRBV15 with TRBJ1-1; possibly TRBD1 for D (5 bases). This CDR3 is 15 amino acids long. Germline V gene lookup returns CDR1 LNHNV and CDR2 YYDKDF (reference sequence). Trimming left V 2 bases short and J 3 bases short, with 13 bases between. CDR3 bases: TGTGCCACCAGCAGATTGGGGGGAGACGACACTGAAGCTTTCTTT. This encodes CATSRLGGDDTEAFF.

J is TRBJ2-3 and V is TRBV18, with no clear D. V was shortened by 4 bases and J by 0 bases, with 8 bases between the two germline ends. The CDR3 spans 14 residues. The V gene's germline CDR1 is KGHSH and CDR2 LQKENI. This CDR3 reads CASSRVTSTDTQYF. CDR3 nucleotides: TGTGCCAGCTCACGCGTGACTAGCACAGATACGCAGTATTTT.

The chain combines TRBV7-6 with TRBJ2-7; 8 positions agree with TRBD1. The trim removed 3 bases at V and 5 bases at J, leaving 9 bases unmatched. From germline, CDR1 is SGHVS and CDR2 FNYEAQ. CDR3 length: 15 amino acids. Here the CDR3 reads CASSLRGQVPNEQYF. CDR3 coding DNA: TGTGCCAGCAGCTTGAGGGGACAGGTGCCCAACGAGCAGTACTTC. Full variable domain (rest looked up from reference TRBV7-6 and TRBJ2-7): GAGVSQSPRYKVTKRGQDVALRCDPISGHVSLYWYRQALGQGPEFLTYFNYEAQQDKSGLPNDRFSAERPEGSISTLTIQRTEQRDSAMYRCASSLRGQVPNEQYFGPGTRLTVT.

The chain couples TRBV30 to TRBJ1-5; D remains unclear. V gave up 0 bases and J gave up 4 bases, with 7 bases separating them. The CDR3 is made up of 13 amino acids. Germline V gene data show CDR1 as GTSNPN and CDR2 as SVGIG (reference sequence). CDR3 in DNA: TGTGCCTGGAGTGTAAACGGTAATCAGCCCCAGCATTTT. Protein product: CAWSVNGNQPQHF.

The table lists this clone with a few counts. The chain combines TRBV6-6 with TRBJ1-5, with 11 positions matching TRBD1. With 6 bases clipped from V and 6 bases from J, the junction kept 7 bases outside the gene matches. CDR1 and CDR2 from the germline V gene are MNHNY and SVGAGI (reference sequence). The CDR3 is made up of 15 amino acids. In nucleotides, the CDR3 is TGTGCCAGCAGCCTCGGACAGGGGGCGGGTCAGCCCCAGCATTTT. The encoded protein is CASSLGQGAGQPQHF.

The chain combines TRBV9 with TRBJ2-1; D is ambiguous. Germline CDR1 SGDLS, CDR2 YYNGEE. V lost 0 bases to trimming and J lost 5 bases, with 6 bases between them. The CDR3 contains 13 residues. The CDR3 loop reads CASSVAQDNEQFF. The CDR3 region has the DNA TGTGCCAGCAGCGTAGCGCAGGACAATGAGCAGTTCTTC.

CDR3: CASRDRLGTYEQYF. The CDR3 nucleotides read TGTGCCAGCAGAGACAGACTCGGCACCTACGAGCAGTACTTC. The rearrangement links TRBV6-6 to TRBJ2-7; TRBD1 might be the D (5 bases). The CDR3 length is 14 residues. Germline V gene sequence: CDR1 MNHNY, CDR2 SVGAGI (reference sequence). Trimming removed 6 bases at V and 2 bases at J, with 14 bases between.

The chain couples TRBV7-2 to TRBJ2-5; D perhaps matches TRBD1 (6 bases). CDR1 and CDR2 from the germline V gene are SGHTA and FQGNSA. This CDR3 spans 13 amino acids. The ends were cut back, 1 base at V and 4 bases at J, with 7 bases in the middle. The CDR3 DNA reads TGTGCCAGCAGCTTAGGACAGGTAGAGACCCAGTACTTC. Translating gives CASSLGQVETQYF.

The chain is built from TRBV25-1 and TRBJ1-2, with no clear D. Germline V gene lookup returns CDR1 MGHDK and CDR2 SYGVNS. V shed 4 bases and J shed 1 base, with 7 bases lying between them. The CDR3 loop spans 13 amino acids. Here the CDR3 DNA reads TGTGCCAGCAGTGGGACTGTTAACTATGGCTACACCTTC. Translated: CASSGTVNYGYTF.

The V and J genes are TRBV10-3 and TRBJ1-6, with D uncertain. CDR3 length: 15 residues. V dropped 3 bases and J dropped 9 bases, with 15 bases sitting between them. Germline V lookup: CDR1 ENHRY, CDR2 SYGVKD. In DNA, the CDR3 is TGTGCCATCAGTGATAGTAATAGGGAGATTTCACCCCTCCACTTT. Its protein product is CAISDSNREISPLHF.

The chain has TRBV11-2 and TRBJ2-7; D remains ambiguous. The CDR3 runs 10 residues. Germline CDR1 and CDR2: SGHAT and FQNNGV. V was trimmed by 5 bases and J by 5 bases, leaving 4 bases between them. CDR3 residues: CASSQNEQYF. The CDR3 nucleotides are TGTGCCAGCAGCCAGAACGAGCAGTACTTC. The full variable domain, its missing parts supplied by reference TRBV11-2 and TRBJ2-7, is EAGVAQSPRYKIIEKRQSVAFWCNPISGHATLYWYQQILGQGPKLLIQFQNNGVVDDSQLPKDRFSAERLKGVDSTLKIQPAKLEDSAVYLCASSQNEQYFGPGTRLTVT.

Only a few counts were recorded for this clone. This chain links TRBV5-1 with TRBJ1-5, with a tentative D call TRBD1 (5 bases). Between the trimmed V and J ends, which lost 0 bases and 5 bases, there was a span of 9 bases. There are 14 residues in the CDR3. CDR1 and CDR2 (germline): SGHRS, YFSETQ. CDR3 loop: CASSLGGGDQPQHF. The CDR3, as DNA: TGCGCCAGCAGCTTGGGTGGGGGGGATCAGCCCCAGCATTTT. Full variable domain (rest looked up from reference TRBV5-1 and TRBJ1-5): KAGVTQTPRYLIKTRGQQVTLSCSPISGHRSVSWYQQTPGQGLQFLFEYFSETQRNKGNFPGRFSGRQFSNSRSEMNVSTLELGDSALYLCASSLGGGDQPQHFGDGTRLSIL.

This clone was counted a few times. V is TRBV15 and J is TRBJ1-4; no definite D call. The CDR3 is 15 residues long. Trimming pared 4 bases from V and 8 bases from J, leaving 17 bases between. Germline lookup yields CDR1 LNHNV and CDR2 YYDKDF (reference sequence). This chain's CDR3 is CATSTPVGSGEKLFF. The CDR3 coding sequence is TGTGCCACCAGCACCCCGGTGGGGTCGGGAGAAAAACTGTTTTTT.

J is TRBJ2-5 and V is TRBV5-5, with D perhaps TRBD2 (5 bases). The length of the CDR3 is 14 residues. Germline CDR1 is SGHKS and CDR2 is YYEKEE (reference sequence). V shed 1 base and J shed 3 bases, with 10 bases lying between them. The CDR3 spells CASSLSPREETQYF. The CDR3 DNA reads TGTGCCAGCAGCTTGTCCCCGAGGGAAGAGACCCAGTACTTC. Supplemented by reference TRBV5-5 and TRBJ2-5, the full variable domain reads DAGVTQSPTHLIKTRGQQVTLRCSPISGHKSVSWYQQVLGQGPQFIFQYYEKEERGRGNFPDRFSARQFPNYSSELNVNALLLGDSALYLCASSLSPREETQYFGPGTRLLVL.

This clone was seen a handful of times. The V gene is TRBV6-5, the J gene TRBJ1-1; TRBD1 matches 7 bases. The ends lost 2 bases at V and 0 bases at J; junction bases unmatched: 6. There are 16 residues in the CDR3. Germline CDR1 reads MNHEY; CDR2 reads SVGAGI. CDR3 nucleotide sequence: TGTGCCAGCAGTTACGGGCAGGGGGTGATGAACACTGAAGCTTTCTTT. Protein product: CASSYGQGVMNTEAFF.

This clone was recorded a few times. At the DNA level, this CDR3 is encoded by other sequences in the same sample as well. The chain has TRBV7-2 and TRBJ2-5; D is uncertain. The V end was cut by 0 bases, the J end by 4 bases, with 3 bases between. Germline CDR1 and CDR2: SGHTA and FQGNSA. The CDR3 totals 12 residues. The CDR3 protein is CASSLARETQYF. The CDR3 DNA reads TGTGCCAGCAGCTTAGCGCGAGAGACCCAGTACTTC.

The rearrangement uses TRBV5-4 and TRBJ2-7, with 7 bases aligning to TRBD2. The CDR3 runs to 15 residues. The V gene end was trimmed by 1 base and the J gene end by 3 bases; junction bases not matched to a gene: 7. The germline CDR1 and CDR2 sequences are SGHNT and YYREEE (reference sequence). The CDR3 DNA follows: TGTGCCAGCAGCTTGAGAGGCGGCGGGAGCTACGAGCAGTACTTC. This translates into CASSLRGGGSYEQYF.

The CDR3 sequence: CASKIDNQETQYF. CDR3 DNA: TGTGCCAGTAAGATAGATAACCAAGAGACCCAGTACTTC. The chain links TRBV19 to TRBJ2-5, with no clear D. The germline V gene has CDR1 LNHDA and CDR2 SQIVND (reference sequence). The V and J ends lost 7 bases and 0 bases respectively, with 9 bases between them. The CDR3 has 13 residues. Looking up the rest from reference TRBV19 and TRBJ2-5 gives the full variable domain: DGGITQSPKYLFRKEGQNVTLSCEQNLNHDAMYWYRQDPGQGLRLIYYSQIVNDFQKGDIAEGYSVSREKKESFPLTVTSAQKNPTAFYLCASKIDNQETQYFGPGTRLLVL.

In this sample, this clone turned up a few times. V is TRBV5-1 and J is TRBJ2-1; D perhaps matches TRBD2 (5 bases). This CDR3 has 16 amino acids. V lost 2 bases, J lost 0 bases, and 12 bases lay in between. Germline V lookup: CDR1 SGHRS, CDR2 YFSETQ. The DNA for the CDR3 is TGCGCCAGCAGCTTAAAAGGACTGAGCTCCTACAATGAGCAGTTCTTC. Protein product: CASSLKGLSSYNEQFF.

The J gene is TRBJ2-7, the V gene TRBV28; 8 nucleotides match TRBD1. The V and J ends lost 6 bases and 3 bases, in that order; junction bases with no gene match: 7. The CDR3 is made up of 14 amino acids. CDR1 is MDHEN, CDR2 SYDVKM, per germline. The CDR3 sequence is CASRPGQGSYEQYF. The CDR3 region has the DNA TGTGCCAGCAGACCCGGACAGGGTAGCTACGAGCAGTACTTC.

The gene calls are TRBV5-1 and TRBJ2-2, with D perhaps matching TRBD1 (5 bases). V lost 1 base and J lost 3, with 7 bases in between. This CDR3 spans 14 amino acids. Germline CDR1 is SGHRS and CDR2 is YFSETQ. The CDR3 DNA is TGCGCCAGCAGCTTGTTCAGGGACACCGGGGAGCTGTTTTTT. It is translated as CASSLFRDTGELFF. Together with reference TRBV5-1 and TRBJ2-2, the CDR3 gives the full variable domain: KAGVTQTPRYLIKTRGQQVTLSCSPISGHRSVSWYQQTPGQGLQFLFEYFSETQRNKGNFPGRFSGRQFSNSRSEMNVSTLELGDSALYLCASSLFRDTGELFFGEGSRLTVL.

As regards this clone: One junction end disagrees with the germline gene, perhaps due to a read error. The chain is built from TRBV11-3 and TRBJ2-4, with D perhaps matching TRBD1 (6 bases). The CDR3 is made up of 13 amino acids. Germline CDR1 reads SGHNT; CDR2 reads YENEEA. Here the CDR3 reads CASSSRGQNIQHF. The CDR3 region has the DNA TGTGCCAGCAGCAGCAGGGGTCAAAACATTCAGCACTTC.

The CDR3 coding sequence is TGTGCCAGCAGCCAAGACGGTTGGCCAGGGGCTAACTATGGCTACACCTTC. Protein product: CASSQDGWPGANYGYTF. This rearrangement joins TRBV14 to TRBJ1-2; a possible D gene is TRBD1 (6 bases). The length of the CDR3 is 17 residues. V lost 0 bases and J 0 bases, leaving 14 bases between the germline ends. Per the germline V gene, CDR1 is SGHDN and CDR2 is FVKESK.

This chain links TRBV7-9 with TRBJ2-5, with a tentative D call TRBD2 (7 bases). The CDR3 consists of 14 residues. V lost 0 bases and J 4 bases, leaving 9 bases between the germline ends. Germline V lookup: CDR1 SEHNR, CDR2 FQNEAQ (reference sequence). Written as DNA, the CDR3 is TGTGCCAGCAGCTTAGCAAGGGGGGGAGAGACCCAGTACTTC. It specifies CASSLARGGETQYF.